This TCR beta chain was captured by sequencing in a study of T cells in Graves' hyperthyroidism and ophthalmopathy. About the research overall: The initial diagnosis was the point when peripheral blood was collected, ahead of any treatment.

PBMCs stemmed from less than 13 ml fresh peripheral blood. Germline CDR1 is MGHRA and CDR2 is YSYEKL. V gave up 1 base and J gave up 3 bases, with 16 bases separating them. The CDR3 loop spans 17 amino acids. As regards this clonotype: Its antigen remains unknown.

The study, taken as a whole, reports: Among clonotypes expanded in thyroid above 0.001, most were also found in blood. Patients with ophthalmopathy were separated from those with stable hyperthyroidism by a 13 V-J model.

Template material for amplifying TCR beta CDR3 regions consisted of RNA transcripts. An initial round of RT-PCR targeting the TCR CDR3 relied on the HTBI primer set. TCRdb called the multiplex PCR reads again in MiXCR, with one record for every CDR3 protein. The data contain under 450,000 distinct CDR3 sequences, roughly 14% of them singletons. This rearrangement joins TRBV4-1 to TRBJ1-3; D not certain. Sequenced input: blood. The source of this sequence is a woman between 18 and 29 years old with Graves' hyperthyroidism. CDR3 region: CASSQGTARGLGNTIYF. Here the CDR3 DNA reads TGCGCCAGCAGCCAAGGTACAGCTAGAGGACTTGGAAACACCATATATTTT.